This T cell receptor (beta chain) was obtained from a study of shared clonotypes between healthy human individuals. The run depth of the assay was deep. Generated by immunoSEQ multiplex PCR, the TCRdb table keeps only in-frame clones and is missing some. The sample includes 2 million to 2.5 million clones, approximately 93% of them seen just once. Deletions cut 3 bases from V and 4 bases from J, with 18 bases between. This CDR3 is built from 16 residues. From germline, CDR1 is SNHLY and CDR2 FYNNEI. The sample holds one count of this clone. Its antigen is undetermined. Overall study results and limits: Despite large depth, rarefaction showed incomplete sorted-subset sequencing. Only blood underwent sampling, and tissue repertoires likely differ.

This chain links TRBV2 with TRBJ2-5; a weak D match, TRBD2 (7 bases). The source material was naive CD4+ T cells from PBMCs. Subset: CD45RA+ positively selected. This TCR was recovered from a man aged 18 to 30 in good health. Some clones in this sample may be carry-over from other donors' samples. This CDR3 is CASSDLRGGGAETQYF. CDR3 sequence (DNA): TGTGCCAGCAGTGACCTCCGGGGAGGGGGAGCAGAGACCCAGTACTTC.